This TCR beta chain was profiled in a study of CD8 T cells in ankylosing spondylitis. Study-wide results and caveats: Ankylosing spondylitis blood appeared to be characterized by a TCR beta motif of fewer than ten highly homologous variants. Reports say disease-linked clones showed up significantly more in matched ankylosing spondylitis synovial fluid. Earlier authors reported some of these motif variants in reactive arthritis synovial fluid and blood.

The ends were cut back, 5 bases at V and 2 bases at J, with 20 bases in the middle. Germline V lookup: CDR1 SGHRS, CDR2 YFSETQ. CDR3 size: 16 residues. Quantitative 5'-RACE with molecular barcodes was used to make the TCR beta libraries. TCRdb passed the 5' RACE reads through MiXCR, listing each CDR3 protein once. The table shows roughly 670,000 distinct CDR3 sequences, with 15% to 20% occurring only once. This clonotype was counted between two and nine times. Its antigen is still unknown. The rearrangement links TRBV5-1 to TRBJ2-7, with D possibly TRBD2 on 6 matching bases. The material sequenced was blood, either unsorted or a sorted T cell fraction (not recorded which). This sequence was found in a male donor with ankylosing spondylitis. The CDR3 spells CASSPGLPRGPYEQYF. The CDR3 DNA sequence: TGCGCCAGCAGTCCGGGACTTCCAAGAGGTCCCTACGAGCAGTACTTC.